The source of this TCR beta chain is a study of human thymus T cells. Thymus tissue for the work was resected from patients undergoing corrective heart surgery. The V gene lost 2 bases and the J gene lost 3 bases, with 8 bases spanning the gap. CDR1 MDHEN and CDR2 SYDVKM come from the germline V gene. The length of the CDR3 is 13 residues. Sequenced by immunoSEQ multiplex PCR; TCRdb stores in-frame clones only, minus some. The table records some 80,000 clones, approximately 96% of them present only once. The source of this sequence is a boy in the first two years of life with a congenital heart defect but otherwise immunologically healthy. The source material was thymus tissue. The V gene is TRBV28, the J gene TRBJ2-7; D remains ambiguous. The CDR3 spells CASSLGHLYEQYF. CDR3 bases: TGTGCCAGCAGTTTAGGGCATCTCTACGAGCAGTACTTC.